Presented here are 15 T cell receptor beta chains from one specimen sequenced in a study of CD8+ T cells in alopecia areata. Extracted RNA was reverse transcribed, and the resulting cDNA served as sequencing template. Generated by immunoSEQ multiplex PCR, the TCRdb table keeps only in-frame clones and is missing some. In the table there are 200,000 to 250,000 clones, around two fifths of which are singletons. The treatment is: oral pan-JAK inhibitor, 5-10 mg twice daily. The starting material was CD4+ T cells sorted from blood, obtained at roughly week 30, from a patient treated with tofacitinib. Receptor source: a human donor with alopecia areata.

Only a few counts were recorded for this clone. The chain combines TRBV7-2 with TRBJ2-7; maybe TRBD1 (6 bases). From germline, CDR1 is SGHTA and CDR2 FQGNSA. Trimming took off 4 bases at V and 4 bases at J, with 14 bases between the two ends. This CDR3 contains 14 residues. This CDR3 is CASSSAGARYEQYF. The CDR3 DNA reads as TGTGCCAGCAGCTCGGCAGGGGCCAGATACGAGCAGTACTTC.

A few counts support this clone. The CDR3 bases are TGTACAACCGGCCGGACTAGCGGGAGAGATACGCAGTATTTT. It specifies CTTGRTSGRDTQYF. The chain recombines TRBV21-1 with TRBJ2-3; the table's D call, TRBD2, was not checked against the DNA. TRBV21-1 is a recognized pseudogene. This CDR3 is 14 amino acids long.

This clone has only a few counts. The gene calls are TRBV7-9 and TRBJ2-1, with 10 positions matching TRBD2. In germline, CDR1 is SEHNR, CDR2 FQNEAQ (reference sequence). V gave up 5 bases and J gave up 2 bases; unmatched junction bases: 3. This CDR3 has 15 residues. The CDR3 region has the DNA TGTGCCAGCAGCCGCGGGACTAGCGCCTACAATGAGCAGTTCTTC. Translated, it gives CASSRGTSAYNEQFF.

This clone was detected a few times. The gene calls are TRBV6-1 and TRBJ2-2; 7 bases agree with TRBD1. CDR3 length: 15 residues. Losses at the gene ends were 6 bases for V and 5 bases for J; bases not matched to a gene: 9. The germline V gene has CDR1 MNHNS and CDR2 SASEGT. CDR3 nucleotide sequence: TGTGCCAGCAGCGCACGAGGGGGCGAAACCGGGGAGCTGTTTTTT. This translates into CASSARGGETGELFF.

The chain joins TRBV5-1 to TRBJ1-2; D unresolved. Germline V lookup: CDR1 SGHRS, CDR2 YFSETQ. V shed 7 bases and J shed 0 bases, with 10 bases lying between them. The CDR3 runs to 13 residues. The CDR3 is CASQPAANYGYTF. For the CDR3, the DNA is TGCGCCAGCCAACCGGCAGCTAACTATGGCTACACCTTC.

CDR3 in amino acids: CASSLGGNTEAFF. The CDR3 DNA reads TGTGCCAGCAGCTTGGGAGGGAACACTGAAGCTTTCTTT. The J gene is TRBJ1-1, the V gene TRBV5-4; no clear D gene. Looked up from germline, CDR1 is SGHNT and CDR2 is YYREEE (reference sequence). V dropped 0 bases and J dropped 1 base, with 4 bases sitting between them. CDR3 length: 13 residues.

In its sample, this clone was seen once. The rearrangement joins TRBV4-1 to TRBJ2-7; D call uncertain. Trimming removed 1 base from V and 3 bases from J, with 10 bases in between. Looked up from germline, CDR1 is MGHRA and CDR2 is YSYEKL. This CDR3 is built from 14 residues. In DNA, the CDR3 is TGCGCCAGCAGCCAAGTTGTCAGAAGCTACGAGCAGTACTTC. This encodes CASSQVVRSYEQYF.

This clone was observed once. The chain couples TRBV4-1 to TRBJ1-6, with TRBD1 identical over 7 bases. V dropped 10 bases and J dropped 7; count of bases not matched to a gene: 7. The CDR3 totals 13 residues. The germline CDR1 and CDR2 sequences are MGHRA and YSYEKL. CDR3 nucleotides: TGCGCCACCAGACAGGGTGGGAATTCACCCCTCCACTTT. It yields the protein CATRQGGNSPLHF.

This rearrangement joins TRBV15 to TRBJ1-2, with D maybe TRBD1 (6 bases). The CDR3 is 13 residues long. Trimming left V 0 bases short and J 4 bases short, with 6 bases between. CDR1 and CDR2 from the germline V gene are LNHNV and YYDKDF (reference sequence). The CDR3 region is CATSRDRGYGYTF. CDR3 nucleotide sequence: TGTGCCACCAGCAGAGACAGGGGCTATGGCTACACCTTC.

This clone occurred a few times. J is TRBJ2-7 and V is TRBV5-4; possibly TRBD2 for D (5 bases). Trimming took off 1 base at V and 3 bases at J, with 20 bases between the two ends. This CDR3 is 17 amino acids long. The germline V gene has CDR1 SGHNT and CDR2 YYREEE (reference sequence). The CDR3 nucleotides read TGTGCCAGCAGCTTGAATGGTGTCGCAGGAGGCTACTACGAGCAGTACTTC. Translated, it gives CASSLNGVAGGYYEQYF.

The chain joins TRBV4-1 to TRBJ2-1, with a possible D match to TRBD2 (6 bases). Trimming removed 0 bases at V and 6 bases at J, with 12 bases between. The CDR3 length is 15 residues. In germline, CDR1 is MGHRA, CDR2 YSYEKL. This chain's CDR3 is CASSQDVTGGNEQFF. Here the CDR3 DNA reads TGCGCCAGCAGCCAAGACGTTACCGGGGGCAATGAGCAGTTCTTC.

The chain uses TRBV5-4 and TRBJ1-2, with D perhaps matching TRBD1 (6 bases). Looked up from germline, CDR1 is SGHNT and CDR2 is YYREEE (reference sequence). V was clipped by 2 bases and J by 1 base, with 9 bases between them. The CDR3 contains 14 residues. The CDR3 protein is CASSFRDNNYGYTF. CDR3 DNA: TGTGCCAGCAGCTTCAGGGACAATAACTATGGCTACACCTTC.

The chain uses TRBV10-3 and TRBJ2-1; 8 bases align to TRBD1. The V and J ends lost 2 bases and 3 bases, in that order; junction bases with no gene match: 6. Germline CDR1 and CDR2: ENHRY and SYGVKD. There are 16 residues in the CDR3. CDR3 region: CAISEKQGGFYNEQFF. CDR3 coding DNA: TGTGCCATCAGTGAGAAACAGGGGGGATTCTACAATGAGCAGTTCTTC.

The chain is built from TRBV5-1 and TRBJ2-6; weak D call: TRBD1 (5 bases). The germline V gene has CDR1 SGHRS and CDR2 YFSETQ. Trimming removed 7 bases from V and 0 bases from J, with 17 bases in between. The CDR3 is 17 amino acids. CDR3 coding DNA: TGCGCCAGCTCGGTGGGGCAGGAAAACTCTGGGGCCAACGTCCTGACTTTC. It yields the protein CASSVGQENSGANVLTF.

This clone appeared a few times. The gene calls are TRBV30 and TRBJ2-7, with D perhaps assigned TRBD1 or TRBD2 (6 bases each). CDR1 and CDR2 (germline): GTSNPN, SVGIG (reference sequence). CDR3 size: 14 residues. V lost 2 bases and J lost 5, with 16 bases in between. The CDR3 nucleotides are TGTGCCTGGAGTCGGAGGCTAGGGGGGCACGAGCAGTACTTC. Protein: CAWSRRLGGHEQYF.